One and the same sample provided the 29 T cell receptor beta chains below, sequenced in a study of shared clonotypes between healthy human individuals. Assay used: immunoSEQ multiplex PCR; TCRdb lists only in-frame clones, some missing. The data show about 640,000 clones, 72% seen once. Material for sequencing was memory CD4+ T cells sorted from blood. Subset of the sample: CD45RA-negative fraction. Receptor source: a woman in her twenties or thirties in good health.

The rearrangement joins TRBV7-2 to TRBJ2-3; D possibly corresponds to TRBD2 (5 bases). V lost 5 bases, J lost 6 bases, and 15 bases lay in between. CDR3 size: 14 residues. Germline V CDR1 and CDR2: SGHTA, FQGNSA. CDR3 in amino acids: CASSQALALDTQYF. The CDR3 DNA reads as TGTGCCAGCAGCCAGGCGCTAGCTTTGGATACGCAGTATTTT.

The V call is TRBV27, the J call TRBJ2-7, with D tentatively TRBD1 (6 bases). This CDR3 region has 17 residues. Deletions cut 6 bases from V and 2 bases from J, with 23 bases between. Germline CDR1 MNHEY, CDR2 SMNVEV (reference sequence). This CDR3 reads CASSKKSPGAETYEQYF. Written as DNA, the CDR3 is TGTGCCAGCAGCAAAAAAAGCCCAGGGGCCGAGACCTACGAGCAGTACTTC.

This clone was counted once. The chain is built from TRBV19 and TRBJ1-2; TRBD1 agrees at 7 bases. The CDR3 loop spans 14 amino acids. Trimming removed 5 bases from V and 6 bases from J; junction bases left unmatched: 9. Per germline, CDR1 LNHDA and CDR2 SQIVND (reference sequence). For the CDR3, the DNA is TGTGCCAGTAGTTTGACGACAGGGTTGGATGGCTACACCTTC. Encoded protein: CASSLTTGLDGYTF.

The chain has TRBV21-1 and TRBJ1-1. TRBV21-1 is assigned pseudogene status. CDR3 length: 17 residues. The CDR3 is CASHPPNLTWGNTEAFF. DNA of the CDR3: TGTGCCAGCCACCCTCCCAACTTAACATGGGGGAACACTGAAGCTTTCTTT.

The chain combines TRBV5-1 with TRBJ2-6; 7 nucleotides match TRBD1. After removal of 3 bases from V and 0 bases from J, the junction contained 6 bases not matched to a gene. Germline V gives CDR1 SGHRS, CDR2 YFSETQ. The length of the CDR3 is 17 residues. In DNA form, the CDR3 reads TGCGCCAGCAGCTCGGATGGGGACAGCTCTGGGGCCAACGTCCTGACTTTC. Amino acid sequence: CASSSDGDSSGANVLTF.

This chain connects TRBV19 to TRBJ1-2; D is unclear. Trimming removed 10 bases at V and 4 bases at J, with 13 bases between. This CDR3 spans 12 amino acids. From germline, CDR1 is LNHDA and CDR2 SQIVND (reference sequence). The CDR3 sequence is CATGGWSYGYTF. CDR3 in DNA: TGTGCCACCGGCGGGTGGTCCTATGGCTACACCTTC.

The V call is TRBV10-1, the J call TRBJ2-1; D possibly corresponds to TRBD1 (6 bases). This CDR3 is 15 amino acids long. Trimming removed 8 bases from V and 5 bases from J, with 19 bases in between. CDR1 and CDR2 from the germline V gene are WNHNN and SYGVQD (reference sequence). CDR3: CASPSTGSCDNEQFF. In nucleotides, the CDR3 is TGCGCCAGCCCTAGTACAGGGTCGTGTGACAATGAGCAGTTCTTC.

This clone was counted between two and nine times. The chain links TRBV15 to TRBJ2-1; no clear D. Trimming removed 0 bases at V and 4 bases at J, with 22 bases between. Germline CDR1 LNHNV, CDR2 YYDKDF (reference sequence). This CDR3 contains 19 residues. The CDR3 region is CATSRDHRVAAKFYNEQFF. As DNA, the CDR3 is TGTGCCACCAGCAGAGATCATAGGGTCGCCGCGAAATTTTACAATGAGCAGTTCTTC.

The sample holds a few counts of this clone. This CDR3 is CASSRQLAGELFF. CDR3 nucleotide sequence: TGTGCCAGCAGCAGGCAGTTGGCCGGGGAGCTGTTTTTT. V is TRBV11-2 and J is TRBJ2-2; D is unresolved. This CDR3 has 13 residues. Germline V gene lookup returns CDR1 SGHAT and CDR2 FQNNGV. Trimming removed 5 bases from V and 6 bases from J, with 10 bases in between.

The chain couples TRBV5-6 to TRBJ2-7, with D perhaps TRBD2 (6 bases). V dropped 2 bases and J dropped 9 bases, with 9 bases sitting between them. Germline V gene lookup returns CDR1 SGHDT and CDR2 YYEEEE. CDR3 length: 11 residues. The CDR3 region has the DNA TGTGCCAGCAGCTTAATCGGGGGGCAGTACTTC. As protein: CASSLIGGQYF.

This clone was observed a few times. The CDR3 region has the DNA TGTGCCAGCAGTGCCATTCGGACACTCATGAACACTGAAGCTTTCTTT. Its protein product is CASSAIRTLMNTEAFF. The V and J genes are TRBV27 and TRBJ1-1; perhaps TRBD1 as D (5 bases). The germline gives CDR1 MNHEY, CDR2 SMNVEV (reference sequence). V was clipped by 5 bases and J by 0 bases, with 16 bases between them. The CDR3 loop spans 16 amino acids.

This clone was picked up many times. This chain links TRBV7-8 with TRBJ1-1; no reliable D call. Germline values: CDR1 SGHVS, CDR2 FQNEAQ. The V gene lost 5 bases and the J gene lost 0 bases, with 19 bases spanning the gap. This CDR3 is built from 17 residues. CDR3 loop: CASSNSGLSSMNTEAFF. CDR3 nucleotide sequence: TGTGCCAGCAGCAACAGTGGCCTATCTTCGATGAACACTGAAGCTTTCTTT.

The chain is built from TRBV6-6 and TRBJ1-5, with D hard to call. Germline values: CDR1 MNHNY, CDR2 SVGAGI (reference sequence). Trimming cost V 7 bases and J 2 bases, with 15 bases left between them. The CDR3 is 15 residues long. CDR3: CASTYGLRGNQPQHF. CDR3 nucleotide sequence: TGTGCCAGCACATACGGCCTCCGGGGCAATCAGCCCCAGCATTTT.

In DNA, the CDR3 is TGTGCCAGCAGCGGCTATAGGGGGGCTGGCTATGGCTACACCTTC. The encoded protein is CASSGYRGAGYGYTF. The V and J genes are TRBV9 and TRBJ1-2; tentative D call: TRBD1 (6 bases). From germline, CDR1 is SGDLS and CDR2 YYNGEE. This CDR3 has 15 residues. Trimming took 3 bases from V and 4 from J, leaving 16 bases between them.

V and J are TRBV9 and TRBJ2-1; the D gene is possibly TRBD2 (5 bases). CDR3 length: 16 residues. Trimming took 4 bases from V and 5 from J, leaving 19 bases between them. Germline CDR1 is SGDLS and CDR2 is YYNGEE. The CDR3 here is CASSPLSVRVDNEQFF. CDR3 bases: TGTGCCAGCAGCCCCCTTTCGGTGAGGGTCGACAATGAGCAGTTCTTC.

V usage is TRBV11-2 and J usage is TRBJ2-2; 12 nucleotides agree with TRBD2. Germline CDR1 reads SGHAT; CDR2 reads FQNNGV. This CDR3 is 16 amino acids long. The junction had 8 bases not matched to a gene; V was cut back by 6 bases and J by 6 bases. The CDR3 nucleotides are TGTGCCAGCAGAATGACTAGCGGGAGATCGGCCGGGGAGCTGTTTTTT. Protein: CASRMTSGRSAGELFF. The whole variable domain, filled in from reference TRBV11-2 and TRBJ2-2, reads EAGVAQSPRYKIIEKRQSVAFWCNPISGHATLYWYQQILGQGPKLLIQFQNNGVVDDSQLPKDRFSAERLKGVDSTLKIQPAKLEDSAVYLCASRMTSGRSAGELFFGEGSRLTVL.

This clone showed up just once. V gene TRBV1 combines with J gene TRBJ2-7. TRBV1 is flagged as a pseudogene. The CDR3 contains 17 residues. CDR3 nucleotide sequence: TGCACCAGCAGCCCAGAGGACCCGGCACTAATCTTCTACGAGCAGTACTTC. It encodes CTSSPEDPALIFYEQYF.

This chain uses TRBV27 with TRBJ2-1; 8 bases are shared with TRBD2. CDR1 MNHEY and CDR2 SMNVEV come from the germline V gene (reference sequence). This CDR3 is built from 15 residues. V lost 3 bases to trimming and J lost 6 bases; unmatched junction nucleotides: 7. CDR3 sequence reads: CASSLLAGLANEQFF. CDR3 bases: TGTGCCAGCAGTTTGCTAGCGGGTCTGGCCAATGAGCAGTTCTTC.

The chain combines TRBV2 with TRBJ1-4; 7 bases line up with TRBD1. The CDR3 is 17 amino acids. Trimming at V came to 3 bases and at J to 5 bases, leaving 12 bases not matched to a gene. Germline V gives CDR1 SNHLY, CDR2 FYNNEI. The CDR3 DNA reads as TGTGCCAGCAGTGATTCCGGGAGGGGGCGGAAAAATGAAAAACTGTTTTTT. Translated, it gives CASSDSGRGRKNEKLFF.

This rearrangement joins TRBV18 to TRBJ2-7; either TRBD1 or TRBD2 may fit D (5 bases each). Trimming took off 3 bases at V and 0 bases at J, with 21 bases between the two ends. CDR1 and CDR2 from the germline V gene are KGHSH and LQKENI. This CDR3 contains 18 residues. The CDR3 nucleotides are TGTGCCAGCTCACCCGCCCCGACCCGGGGCCCCAGCTCCTACGAGCAGTACTTC. It encodes CASSPAPTRGPSSYEQYF.

This clone was counted between two and nine times. The sample carries other DNA sequences with the same CDR3. The V gene is TRBV7-2, the J gene TRBJ2-2, with D perhaps being TRBD1 or TRBD2 (5 bases each). The germline gives CDR1 SGHTA, CDR2 FQGNSA. V was pared by 1 base and J by 4 bases, with 19 bases between. The CDR3 has 18 residues. The CDR3 region has the DNA TGTGCCAGCAGCTTAGAGGGGTTAGGGAGAGGTCTCACCGGGGAGCTGTTTTTT. It translates to CASSLEGLGRGLTGELFF.

The chain combines TRBV29-1 with TRBJ1-2; D is uncertain. Trimming took 7 bases from V and 5 from J, leaving 14 bases between them. The CDR3 has 12 amino acids. From germline, CDR1 is SQVTM and CDR2 ANQGSEA. This CDR3 reads CSDRASSYGYTF. For the CDR3, the DNA is TGCAGCGATAGGGCCTCTTCTTATGGCTACACCTTC.

The chain is built from TRBV28 and TRBJ1-5; maybe TRBD1 (6 bases). Trimming took 7 bases from V and 6 from J, leaving 13 bases between them. Germline CDR1 and CDR2: MDHEN and SYDVKM. The CDR3 is 13 amino acids. The CDR3 reads CASTTSGVQPQHF. CDR3 coding DNA: TGTGCCAGCACTACTTCAGGGGTTCAGCCCCAGCATTTT.

This clone appeared a few times. This chain links TRBV4-2 with TRBJ1-2; 8 nucleotides align to TRBD1. CDR1 is LGHNA and CDR2 is YNFKEQ in the germline V gene. V lost 5 bases, J lost 2 bases, and 7 bases stayed unmatched. This CDR3 contains 15 residues. CDR3 loop: CASSEQGEINYGYTF. The DNA for the CDR3 is TGTGCCAGCAGCGAACAGGGGGAGATCAACTATGGCTACACCTTC.

V and J are TRBV18 and TRBJ2-5; D unresolved. CDR1 and CDR2 from the germline V gene are KGHSH and LQKENI. The CDR3 totals 16 residues. Trimming took 5 bases from V and 7 from J, leaving 23 bases between them. The CDR3 DNA reads TGTGCCAGCTCAACCCCCGGCGGCAAGGCGGTGGGGACCCAGTACTTC. Residues: CASSTPGGKAVGTQYF.

V usage is TRBV7-9 and J usage is TRBJ2-5, with D possibly matching TRBD2 (5 bases). V lost 6 bases and J 0 bases, leaving 8 bases between the germline ends. CDR3 length: 13 amino acids. Germline loops: CDR1 SEHNR, CDR2 FQNEAQ (reference sequence). The CDR3 protein is CASRGVDQETQYF. In nucleotides, the CDR3 is TGTGCCAGCAGGGGAGTCGACCAAGAGACCCAGTACTTC. The full variable domain, its missing parts supplied by reference TRBV7-9 and TRBJ2-5, is DTGVSQNPRHKITKRGQNVTFRCDPISEHNRLYWYRQTLGQGPEFLTYFQNEAQLEKSRLLSDRFSAERPKGSFSTLEIQRTEQGDSAMYLCASRGVDQETQYFGPGTRLLVL.

Of note for this clone: A much larger clone differs by one base, so this may be a read error. The chain combines TRBV5-1 with TRBJ2-5, with 12 bases matching TRBD2. Germline trimming cut 3 bases from V and 3 bases from J; bases unmatched to any gene: 0. The CDR3 length is 14 residues. Per the germline V gene, CDR1 is SGHRS and CDR2 is YFSETQ. CDR3 sequence (DNA): TGCGCCAGCAGCTGGACTAGCGGGGAAGAGACCCAGTACTTC. This translates into CASSWTSGEETQYF.

This chain links TRBV5-4 with TRBJ2-7, with TRBD1 matching over 8 bases. With 0 bases clipped from V and 3 bases from J, the junction kept 5 bases outside the gene matches. This CDR3 is built from 15 residues. Germline CDR1 reads SGHNT; CDR2 reads YYREEE (reference sequence). CDR3 DNA: TGTGCCAGCAGCTTGGCCACAGGGGGAGGCTACGAGCAGTACTTC. As protein: CASSLATGGGYEQYF.

This clone was recorded once. The V gene is TRBV7-2, the J gene TRBJ2-5, with 11 bases aligning to TRBD2. V was clipped by 5 bases and J by 5 bases; unmatched bases: 10. The CDR3 runs to 16 residues. The germline CDR1 and CDR2 sequences are SGHTA and FQGNSA. CDR3 bases: TGTGCCAGCAGCAGATTAGCGGGAGGGGCCGGGGAGACCCAGTACTTC. This codes for CASSRLAGGAGETQYF.